What follows are 20 T cell receptor beta chains derived from one specimen sequenced in a study of shared clonotypes between healthy human individuals. This table comes from immunoSEQ multiplex PCR, and its TCRdb copy is limited to in-frame clones, with some not included. The table includes hundreds of thousands of clones, roughly 98% detected once. CD45RO-negative, CCR7-selected cells formed the naive CD8 fraction, which excluded terminally differentiated effector memory CD45RA+ cells. The sample comprised naive CD8+ T cells sorted from blood. The receptor source for this set is a man younger than 40 in good health.

CDR3 region: CSVHDGNEQFF. CDR3 coding DNA: TGCAGCGTTCATGACGGGAATGAGCAGTTCTTC. V is TRBV29-1 and J is TRBJ2-1; no firm D call. This CDR3 has 11 residues. Germline V gene sequence: CDR1 SQVTM, CDR2 ANQGSEA. V gave up 5 bases and J gave up 7 bases, with 9 bases separating them.

This clone was seen more than once but under ten times. This chain connects TRBV6-5 to TRBJ2-2; D could derive from TRBD1 or TRBD2 (6 bases each). The CDR3 runs 15 residues. The germline V and J ends were trimmed by 0 bases and 6 bases, with 11 bases remaining between them. Germline loops: CDR1 MNHEY, CDR2 SVGAGI. DNA for the CDR3: TGTGCCAGCAGTTACTCGAACGGGGGCTCCGGGGAGCTGTTTTTT. It is translated as CASSYSNGGSGELFF.

The chain couples TRBV28 to TRBJ2-1, with 9 bases matching TRBD2. The CDR3 consists of 15 residues. CDR1 and CDR2 from the germline V gene are MDHEN and SYDVKM. V was pared by 5 bases and J by 3 bases, with 5 bases of the junction left unmatched. DNA of the CDR3: TGTGCCAGCAGTCAAGGGACTAGCAGCTACAATGAGCAGTTCTTC. It specifies CASSQGTSSYNEQFF.

This clone occurred once. This CDR3 reads CASSLWTITDTQYF. The DNA for the CDR3 is TGTGCCAGCAGTTTATGGACTATCACAGATACGCAGTATTTT. V gene TRBV28 combines with J gene TRBJ2-3; weak D call: TRBD2 (5 bases). This CDR3 has 14 residues. Trimming cost V 0 bases and J 2 bases, with 6 bases left between them. Germline loops: CDR1 MDHEN, CDR2 SYDVKM.

The rearrangement uses TRBV27 and TRBJ2-7, with D perhaps matching TRBD2 (6 bases). The CDR3 is 15 amino acids. The V end was cut by 5 bases, the J end by 2 bases, with 16 bases between. CDR1 MNHEY and CDR2 SMNVEV come from the germline V gene (reference sequence). The CDR3 DNA sequence: TGTGCCAGCAGTCTCCAATTTAGCGGCCCCTACGAGCAGTACTTC. Amino acids: CASSLQFSGPYEQYF.

The rearrangement links TRBV28 to TRBJ2-7, with 13 bases that match TRBD2. V was clipped by 7 bases and J by 1 base; unmatched bases: 4. Per germline, CDR1 MDHEN and CDR2 SYDVKM. The CDR3 is 15 amino acids. The CDR3, as DNA: TGTGCCAGCAATGGACTAGCGGGAGTTTCCTACGAGCAGTACTTC. Residues: CASNGLAGVSYEQYF. Variable domain in full (rest from reference TRBV28 and TRBJ2-7): DVKVTQSSRYLVKRTGEKVFLECVQDMDHENMFWYRQDPGLGLRLIYFSYDVKMKEKGDIPEGYSVSREKKERFSLILESASTNQTSMYLCASNGLAGVSYEQYFGPGTRLTVT.

V is TRBV10-3 and J is TRBJ2-2; 11 bases line up with TRBD2. Trimming removed 0 bases from V and 5 bases from J; junction bases left unmatched: 8. There are 18 residues in the CDR3. In germline, CDR1 is ENHRY, CDR2 SYGVKD. CDR3 bases: TGTGCCATCAGTGAGTCGACTAGCGGGAATAAGAATACCGGGGAGCTGTTTTTT. Amino acid sequence: CAISESTSGNKNTGELFF.

The genes are TRBV7-9 and TRBJ2-5; D may be TRBD2 (7 bases). Germline-derived CDR1 and CDR2 are SEHNR and FQNEAQ (reference sequence). CDR3 length equals 17 residues. The V and J ends lost 0 bases and 5 bases respectively, with 19 bases between them. The DNA of the CDR3 is TGTGCCAGCAGCTTAGCGGGGCGGGGGCCCTACAGGGAGACCCAGTACTTC. Amino acid sequence: CASSLAGRGPYRETQYF.

V usage is TRBV5-6 and J usage is TRBJ1-5, with D unresolved. Germline CDR1 and CDR2: SGHDT and YYEEEE. Deletions cut 0 bases from V and 4 bases from J, with 8 bases between. CDR3 length equals 14 residues. The CDR3 DNA is TGTGCCAGCAGCTTGGCGACTGATAATCAGCCCCAGCATTTT. Translated, it gives CASSLATDNQPQHF. Combining the CDR3 with reference TRBV5-6 and TRBJ1-5 gives the whole variable domain DAGVTQSPTHLIKTRGQQVTLRCSPKSGHDTVSWYQQALGQGPQFIFQYYEEEERQRGNFPDRFSGHQFPNYSSELNVNALLLGDSALYLCASSLATDNQPQHFGDGTRLSIL.

The chain employs TRBV13 and TRBJ1-2; possibly TRBD1 for D (6 bases). The CDR3 covers 16 residues. The germline V and J ends were trimmed by 0 bases and 7 bases, with 18 bases remaining between them. The V gene's germline CDR1 is PRHDT and CDR2 FYEKMQ (reference sequence). The CDR3 is CASSLGFFQGLTGYTF. Written as DNA, the CDR3 is TGTGCCAGCAGCTTAGGGTTTTTCCAGGGGTTAACTGGCTACACCTTC.

The chain carries TRBV11-2 and TRBJ2-4; tentative D call: TRBD2 (6 bases). V dropped 5 bases and J dropped 5 bases, with 13 bases sitting between them. Germline V gene data show CDR1 as SGHAT and CDR2 as FQNNGV. The CDR3 covers 14 residues. The CDR3 region has the DNA TGTGCCAGCAGCACCCCCGGGACTGAAAACATTCAGTACTTC. Its translation is CASSTPGTENIQYF.

This chain links TRBV28 with TRBJ1-2, with unresolved D. The length of the CDR3 is 12 residues. Germline V gene sequence: CDR1 MDHEN, CDR2 SYDVKM. Trimming pared 5 bases from V and 6 bases from J, leaving 10 bases between. Written as DNA, the CDR3 is TGTGCCAGCAGTCCGGACCTGAATGGCTACACCTTC. This sequence encodes CASSPDLNGYTF.

The chain employs TRBV4-1 and TRBJ1-1; TRBD1 aligns across 7 bases. The V and J ends lost 1 base and 5 bases, in that order; junction bases with no gene match: 4. Per the germline V gene, CDR1 is MGHRA and CDR2 is YSYEKL. The CDR3 length is 14 residues. This CDR3 reads CASSQVGQATEAFF. CDR3 nucleotides: TGCGCCAGCAGCCAAGTCGGACAGGCTACTGAAGCTTTCTTT.

The CDR3 nucleotides read TGTGCCAGTAGTCCCGGGACAGGGGTGCCCGGTTATCAGCCCCAGCATTTT. It is translated as CASSPGTGVPGYQPQHF. This chain uses TRBV19 with TRBJ1-5; the match to TRBD1 covers 10 bases. The V segment lost 5 bases and the J segment 5 bases; nucleotides outside the gene matches: 12. The CDR3 is 17 residues long. Germline CDR1 LNHDA, CDR2 SQIVND (reference sequence).

The J gene is TRBJ1-1, the V gene TRBV11-2; no reliable D call. The CDR3 covers 10 residues. Germline V gene data show CDR1 as SGHAT and CDR2 as FQNNGV. V lost 6 bases and J 8 bases, leaving 7 bases between the germline ends. The CDR3 spells CASRGIEAFF. CDR3 sequence (DNA): TGTGCCAGCAGGGGAATCGAAGCTTTCTTT.

The gene calls are TRBV7-6 and TRBJ2-1; maybe TRBD2 (6 bases). The V gene's germline CDR1 is SGHVS and CDR2 FNYEAQ. The V end was cut by 4 bases, the J end by 8 bases, with 15 bases between. This CDR3 has 14 amino acids. The CDR3: CASSSGGEAYEQFF. DNA of the CDR3: TGTGCCAGCAGCTCGGGTGGGGAGGCCTATGAGCAGTTCTTC.

V gene TRBV7-2 combines with J gene TRBJ2-1, with TRBD2 matching over 11 bases. Germline V lookup: CDR1 SGHTA, CDR2 FQGNSA. The V and J ends lost 5 bases and 8 bases, in that order; junction bases with no gene match: 5. The CDR3 is 14 amino acids. This chain's CDR3 is CASSLTSGSDEQFF. The CDR3 nucleotides are TGTGCCAGCAGCCTTACTAGCGGGAGTGATGAGCAGTTCTTC.

This clone occurred a few times. This CDR3 is also generated by other DNA sequences in the sample. The gene calls are TRBV6-5 and TRBJ2-2; TRBD2 might be the D (6 bases). Germline CDR1 is MNHEY and CDR2 is SVGAGI. V was clipped by 0 bases and J by 4 bases, with 6 bases between them. The CDR3 extends over 14 amino acids. Written as DNA, the CDR3 is TGTGCCAGCAGTTACTCGCGGGGCACCGGGGAGCTGTTTTTT. Its translation: CASSYSRGTGELFF.

The rearrangement uses TRBV4-1 and TRBJ2-5; D possibly corresponds to TRBD1 (6 bases). V was cut by 1 base and J by 0 bases, with 12 bases left in between. This CDR3 has 16 residues. Germline CDR1 MGHRA, CDR2 YSYEKL. As DNA, the CDR3 is TGCGCCAGCAGCCAAGTAACAGGGTGGTACCAAGAGACCCAGTACTTC. Translation: CASSQVTGWYQETQYF.

This clone was found once. The J gene is TRBJ2-2, the V gene TRBV11-2, with TRBD1 matching 7 bases. Trimming at V came to 1 base and at J to 4 bases, leaving 6 bases not matched to a gene. CDR1 and CDR2 from the germline V gene are SGHAT and FQNNGV. This CDR3 is built from 16 residues. CDR3 region: CASSLVVGTVTGELFF. The CDR3 DNA sequence: TGTGCCAGCAGCTTAGTTGTGGGGACAGTCACCGGGGAGCTGTTTTTT.